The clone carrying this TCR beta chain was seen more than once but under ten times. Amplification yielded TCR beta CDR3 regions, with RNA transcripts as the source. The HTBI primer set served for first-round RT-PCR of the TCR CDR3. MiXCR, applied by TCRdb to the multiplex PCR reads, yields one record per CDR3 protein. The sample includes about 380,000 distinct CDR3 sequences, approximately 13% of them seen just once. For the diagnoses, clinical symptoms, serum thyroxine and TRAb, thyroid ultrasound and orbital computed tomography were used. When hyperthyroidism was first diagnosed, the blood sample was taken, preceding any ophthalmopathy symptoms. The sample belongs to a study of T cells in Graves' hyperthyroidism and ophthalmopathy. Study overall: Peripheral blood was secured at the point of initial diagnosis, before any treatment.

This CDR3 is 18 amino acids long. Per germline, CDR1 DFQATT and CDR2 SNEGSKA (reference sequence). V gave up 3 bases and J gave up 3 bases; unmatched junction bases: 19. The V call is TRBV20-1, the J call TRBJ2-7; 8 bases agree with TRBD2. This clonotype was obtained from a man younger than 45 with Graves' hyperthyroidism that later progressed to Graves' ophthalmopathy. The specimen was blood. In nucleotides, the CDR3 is TGCAGTGCTAGCCGTTATGTCGGGGGGGCCCTCCGCGGCTACGAGCAGTACTTC. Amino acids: CSASRYVGGALRGYEQYF.